This T cell receptor beta chain was captured in a study of OX40 agonist ivuxolimab in advanced cancers. At the level of the study: From roughly 20 to 79 years was the age range, with a mean of approximately 63 years, and roughly 80% were male. Three individuals attained partial responses, comprising one hepatocellular carcinoma case and two cutaneous melanoma cases.

General study points: On average, CD8+ T cells had more expanded clones than CD4+.

Prior autoimmune disease or systemic immunosuppression barred patients. TCRdb's copy holds only in-frame clones and misses some; the assay was immunoSEQ multiplex PCR. This sample has roughly 48,000 clones, with approximately 85% found just once. A word on this clone: What it binds is not known.

Between the trimmed V and J ends, which lost 4 bases and 9 bases, there was a span of 14 bases. CDR1 is SGHNT and CDR2 is YYREEE in the germline V gene (reference sequence). The CDR3 consists of 13 residues. This chain uses TRBV5-4 with TRBJ1-5; D is uncertain. Sequencing used CD4+ or CD8+ T cells sorted from blood, obtained in a trial of the OX40 agonist ivuxolimab. The sequence derives from an adult with an advanced solid tumor such as melanoma, head and neck, liver or kidney cancer. The CDR3, as DNA: TGTGCCAGCAGCGTGGACCCCGTGGGGCCCCAGCATTTT. Its translation: CASSVDPVGPQHF.